There are many counts of the clone carrying this T cell receptor beta chain. The antigen remains undetermined. For TCR beta, libraries came from quantitative 5'-RACE with molecular barcodes. TCRdb passed the 5' RACE reads through MiXCR, listing each CDR3 protein once. This sample has about 220,000 distinct CDR3 sequences, with around a quarter found just once. The data are from a study of CD8 T cells in ankylosing spondylitis. The study, taken as a whole, reports: In synovial fluid and blood from reactive arthritis, some motif variants were previously reported.

The sequence was collected from a male donor with ankylosing spondylitis or in good health (not recorded which). The sequenced material came from blood, either unsorted or a sorted T cell fraction (not recorded which).

The CDR3 spells CASSLAGGASDTQYF. CDR3 in DNA: TGTGCCAGCAGTTTGGCGGGAGGGGCATCAGATACGCAGTATTTT. The chain uses TRBV12-3 or TRBV12-4 and TRBJ2-3, with 9 nucleotides matching TRBD2. Losses at the gene ends were 3 bases for V and 4 bases for J; bases not matched to a gene: 5. CDR3 size: 15 residues.